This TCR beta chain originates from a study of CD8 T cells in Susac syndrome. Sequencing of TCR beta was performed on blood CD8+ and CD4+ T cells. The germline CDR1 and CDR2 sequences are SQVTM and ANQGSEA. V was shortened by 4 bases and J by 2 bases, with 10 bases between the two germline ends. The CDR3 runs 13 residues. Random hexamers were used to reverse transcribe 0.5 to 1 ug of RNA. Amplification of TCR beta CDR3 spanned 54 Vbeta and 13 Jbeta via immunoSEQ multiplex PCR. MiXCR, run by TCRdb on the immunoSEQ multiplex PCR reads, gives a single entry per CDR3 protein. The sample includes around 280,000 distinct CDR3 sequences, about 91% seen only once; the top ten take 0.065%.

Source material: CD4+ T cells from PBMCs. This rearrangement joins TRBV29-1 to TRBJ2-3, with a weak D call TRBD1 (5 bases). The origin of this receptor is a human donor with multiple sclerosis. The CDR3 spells CSVARVLTDTQYF. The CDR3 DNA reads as TGCAGCGTTGCCAGGGTACTCACAGATACGCAGTATTTT.